These 5 T cell receptor beta chains share one sample of origin, sequenced in a study of shared clonotypes between healthy human individuals. Clones were read by immunoSEQ multiplex PCR, and TCRdb kept only the in-frame ones, dropping some. The table includes about 330,000 clones, around 67% detected once. Input material: memory CD4+ T cells sorted from blood. As for subset: CD45RA-negative fraction. Every receptor here comes from a man aged 25 to 40 in good health.

Note on this clone: The sample holds other DNA sequences that translate to the same CDR3. The chain uses TRBV9 and TRBJ2-2, with D uncertain. The CDR3 is made up of 12 amino acids. V gave up 0 bases and J gave up 6 bases, with 3 bases separating them. Germline V gene data show CDR1 as SGDLS and CDR2 as YYNGEE. In nucleotides, the CDR3 is TGTGCCAGCAGCGTAGTAGCCGGGGAGCTGTTTTTT. This encodes CASSVVAGELFF.

The chain employs TRBV5-6 and TRBJ2-1; 8 positions agree with TRBD2. CDR3 length: 15 residues. Germline-derived CDR1 and CDR2 are SGHDT and YYEEEE. The trim removed 3 bases at V and 5 bases at J, leaving 7 bases unmatched. The CDR3 spells CASSYRGLEHNEQFF. The CDR3 DNA reads as TGTGCCAGCAGCTACCGGGGACTAGAACACAATGAGCAGTTCTTC.

This chain connects TRBV2 to TRBJ2-7, with TRBD2 matching 8 bases. Losses at the gene ends were 8 bases for V and 6 bases for J; bases not matched to a gene: 12. CDR1 and CDR2 (germline): SNHLY, FYNNEI. This CDR3 has 14 residues. The CDR3 DNA follows: TGTGCCAGCCTTCCGAGCGGGAGTTCGAGCGAGCAGTACTTC. Encoded protein: CASLPSGSSSEQYF.

This clone was observed once. The CDR3 region has the DNA TGTGCCAGCAGCCCGTTGGCGGGAGTAAGTGATGAGCAGTTCTTC. It yields the protein CASSPLAGVSDEQFF. V usage is TRBV5-5 and J usage is TRBJ2-1; 7 nucleotides line up with TRBD2. V dropped 4 bases and J dropped 8; count of bases not matched to a gene: 12. The CDR3 has 15 residues. The V gene's germline CDR1 is SGHKS and CDR2 YYEKEE (reference sequence).

The rearrangement uses TRBV4-3 and TRBJ2-7; the D call may be TRBD1 or TRBD2 (5 bases each). CDR3 length: 15 amino acids. Germline V gives CDR1 LGHNA, CDR2 YSLEER. The germline V and J ends were trimmed by 0 bases and 6 bases, with 15 bases remaining between them. The CDR3 nucleotides read TGCGCCAGCAGCCAAGATAGAGTTACGGGGCGCGAGCAGTACTTC. Its protein is CASSQDRVTGREQYF.